This TCR beta chain was profiled in a study of cytomegalovirus exposure and HLA in healthy donors. Study-wide context: The 120 validation repertoires matched the roughly 670 first-cohort repertoires in platform, a later analysis reported.

The germline CDR1 and CDR2 sequences are MNHEY and SVGAGI. The CDR3 sequence is 14 residues long. Trimming removed 5 bases from V and 3 bases from J; junction bases left unmatched: 7. Profiling relied on immunoSEQ multiplex PCR, and the TCRdb table lists in-frame clones only, not all of them. The table records a few hundred thousand clones, about 88% of them present only once. The study drew the donors from its approximately 130-subject validation cohort, separate from the approximately 670-subject first cohort. This clone appeared a few times. Sequencing was carried out using PBMCs. V and J are TRBV6-5 and TRBJ2-7, with TRBD2 matching 7 bases. This clonotype was obtained from a man aged 18-30 years in good health and CMV-seropositive. CDR3 loop: CASSVGGSLYEQYF. Written as DNA, the CDR3 is TGTGCCAGCAGTGTTGGCGGGAGTCTCTACGAGCAGTACTTC.